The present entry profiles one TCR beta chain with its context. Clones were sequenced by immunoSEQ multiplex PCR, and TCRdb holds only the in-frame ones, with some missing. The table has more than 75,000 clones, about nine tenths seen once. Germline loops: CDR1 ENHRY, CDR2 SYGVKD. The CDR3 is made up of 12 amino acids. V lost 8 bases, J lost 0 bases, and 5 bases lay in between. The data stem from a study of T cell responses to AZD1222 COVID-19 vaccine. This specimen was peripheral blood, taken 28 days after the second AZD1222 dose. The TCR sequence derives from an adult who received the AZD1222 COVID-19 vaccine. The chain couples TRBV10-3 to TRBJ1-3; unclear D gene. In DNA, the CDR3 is TGTGCCATCGGAAGCTCTGGAAACACCATATATTTT. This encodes CAIGSSGNTIYF.